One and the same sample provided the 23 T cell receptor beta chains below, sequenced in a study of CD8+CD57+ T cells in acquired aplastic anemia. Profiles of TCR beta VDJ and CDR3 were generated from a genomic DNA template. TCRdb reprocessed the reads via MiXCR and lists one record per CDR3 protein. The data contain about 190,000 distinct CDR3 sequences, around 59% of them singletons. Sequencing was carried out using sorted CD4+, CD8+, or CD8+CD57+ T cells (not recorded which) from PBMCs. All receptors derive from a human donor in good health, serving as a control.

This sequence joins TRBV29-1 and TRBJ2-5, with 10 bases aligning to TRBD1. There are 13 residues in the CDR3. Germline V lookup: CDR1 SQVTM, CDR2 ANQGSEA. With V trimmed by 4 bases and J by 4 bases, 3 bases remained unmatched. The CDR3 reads CSVGRTGGETQYF. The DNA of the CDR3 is TGCAGCGTTGGAAGGACAGGGGGAGAGACCCAGTACTTC.

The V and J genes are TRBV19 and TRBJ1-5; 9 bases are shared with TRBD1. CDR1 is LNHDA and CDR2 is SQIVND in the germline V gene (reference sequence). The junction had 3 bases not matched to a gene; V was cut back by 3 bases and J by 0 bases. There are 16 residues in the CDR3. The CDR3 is CASSIGTGLSNQPQHF. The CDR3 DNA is TGTGCCAGTAGTATTGGGACAGGGCTTAGCAATCAGCCCCAGCATTTT.

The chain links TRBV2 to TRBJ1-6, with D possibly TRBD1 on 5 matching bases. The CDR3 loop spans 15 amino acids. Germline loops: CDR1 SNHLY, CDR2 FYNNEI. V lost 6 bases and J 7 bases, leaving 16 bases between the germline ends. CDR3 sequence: CASSLSGGLNSPLHF. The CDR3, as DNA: TGTGCCAGCAGCCTAAGCGGGGGATTGAATTCACCCCTCCACTTT.

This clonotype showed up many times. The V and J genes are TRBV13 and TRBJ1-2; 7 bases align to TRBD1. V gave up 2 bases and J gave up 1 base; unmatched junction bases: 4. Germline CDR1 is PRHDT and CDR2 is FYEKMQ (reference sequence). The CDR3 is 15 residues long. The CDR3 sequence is CASSLTQGVNYGYTF. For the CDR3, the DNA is TGTGCCAGCAGCTTAACTCAGGGGGTTAACTATGGCTACACCTTC. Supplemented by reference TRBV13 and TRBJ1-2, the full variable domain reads AAGVIQSPRHLIKEKRETATLKCYPIPRHDTVYWYQQGPGQDPQFLISFYEKMQSDKGSIPDRFSAQQFSDYHSELNMSSLELGDSALYFCASSLTQGVNYGYTFGSGTRLTVV.

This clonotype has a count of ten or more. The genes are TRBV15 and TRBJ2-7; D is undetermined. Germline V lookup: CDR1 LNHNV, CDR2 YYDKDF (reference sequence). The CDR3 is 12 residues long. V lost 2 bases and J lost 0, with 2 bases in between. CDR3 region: CATSRSSYEQYF. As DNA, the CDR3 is TGTGCCACCAGCAGAAGCTCCTACGAGCAGTACTTC. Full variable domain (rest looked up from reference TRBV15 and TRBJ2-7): DAMVIQNPRYQVTQFGKPVTLSCSQTLNHNVMYWYQQKSSQAPKLLFHYYDKDFNNEADTPDNFQSRRPNTSFCFLDIRSPGLGDTAMYLCATSRSSYEQYFGPGTRLTVT.

The CDR3 sequence: CASSIGQGRTEAFF. The CDR3 DNA reads as TGTGCCAGTAGTATCGGACAGGGGAGAACTGAAGCTTTCTTT. This sequence joins TRBV19 and TRBJ1-1, with 9 bases identical to TRBD1. Per germline, CDR1 LNHDA and CDR2 SQIVND (reference sequence). The junction had 4 bases not matched to a gene; V was cut back by 3 bases and J by 5 bases. The CDR3 runs to 14 residues.

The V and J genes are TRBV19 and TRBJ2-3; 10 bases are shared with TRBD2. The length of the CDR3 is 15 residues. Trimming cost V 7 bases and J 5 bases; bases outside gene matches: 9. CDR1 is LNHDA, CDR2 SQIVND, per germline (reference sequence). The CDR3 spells CASTYSGGLLDTQYF. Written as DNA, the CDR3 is TGTGCCAGTACCTATAGCGGGGGGCTTTTAGATACGCAGTATTTT.

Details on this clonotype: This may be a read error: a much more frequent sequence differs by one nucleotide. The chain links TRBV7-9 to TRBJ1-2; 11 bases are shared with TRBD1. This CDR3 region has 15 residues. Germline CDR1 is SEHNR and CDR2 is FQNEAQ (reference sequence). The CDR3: CTSSLASGTGGGYTF. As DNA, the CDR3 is TGTACCAGCAGCTTAGCGAGCGGGACAGGGGGTGGCTACACCTTC. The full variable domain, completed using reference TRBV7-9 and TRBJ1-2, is DTGVSQNPRHKITKRGQNVTFRCDPISEHNRLYWYRQTLGQGPEFLTYFQNEAQLEKSRLLSDRFSAERPKGSFSTLEIQRTEQGDSAMYLCTSSLASGTGGGYTFGSGTRLTVV.

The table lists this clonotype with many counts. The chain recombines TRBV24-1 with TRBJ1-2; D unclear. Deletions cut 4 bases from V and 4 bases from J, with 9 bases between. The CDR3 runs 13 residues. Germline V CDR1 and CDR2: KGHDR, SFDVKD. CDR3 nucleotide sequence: TGTGCCACCAGTGAACCGGGGTTCTATGGCTACACCTTC. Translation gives CATSEPGFYGYTF.

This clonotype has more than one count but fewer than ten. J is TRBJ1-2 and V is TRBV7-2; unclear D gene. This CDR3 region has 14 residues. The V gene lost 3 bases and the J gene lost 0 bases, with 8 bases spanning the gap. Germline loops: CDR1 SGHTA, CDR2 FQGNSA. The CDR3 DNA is TGTGCCAGCAGCTTCGCTGATCCTAACTATGGCTACACCTTC. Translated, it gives CASSFADPNYGYTF.

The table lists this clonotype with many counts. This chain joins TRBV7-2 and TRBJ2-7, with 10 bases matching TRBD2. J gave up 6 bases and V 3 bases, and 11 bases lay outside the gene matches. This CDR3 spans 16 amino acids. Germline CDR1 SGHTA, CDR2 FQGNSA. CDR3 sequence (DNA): TGTGCCAGCAGCTTCGGGCTAGCGGGGGTTCTTGGCGAGCAGTACTTC. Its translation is CASSFGLAGVLGEQYF.

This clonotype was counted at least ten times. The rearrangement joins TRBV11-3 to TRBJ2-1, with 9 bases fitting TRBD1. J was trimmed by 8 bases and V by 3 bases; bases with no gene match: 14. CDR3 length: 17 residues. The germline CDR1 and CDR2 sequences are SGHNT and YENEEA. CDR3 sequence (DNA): TGTGCCAGCAGCTTGTCTTCCGGGACAGGGATCGGTGATGAGCAGTTCTTC. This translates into CASSLSSGTGIGDEQFF.

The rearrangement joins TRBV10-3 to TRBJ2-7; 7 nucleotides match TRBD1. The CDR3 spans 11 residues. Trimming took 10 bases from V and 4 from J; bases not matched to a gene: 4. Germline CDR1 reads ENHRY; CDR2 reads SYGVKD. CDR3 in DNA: TGTGCCACCCAGGGGGAATACGAGCAGTACTTC. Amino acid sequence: CATQGEYEQYF.

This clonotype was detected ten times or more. CDR3 bases: TGTGCCATCAGTCCTGACGGGTTGAACACTGAAGCTTTCTTT. Residues: CAISPDGLNTEAFF. The genes are TRBV10-3 and TRBJ1-1; the D is unclear. The CDR3 covers 14 residues. Trimming stripped 5 bases from V and 0 bases from J, with 10 bases between. From germline, CDR1 is ENHRY and CDR2 SYGVKD.

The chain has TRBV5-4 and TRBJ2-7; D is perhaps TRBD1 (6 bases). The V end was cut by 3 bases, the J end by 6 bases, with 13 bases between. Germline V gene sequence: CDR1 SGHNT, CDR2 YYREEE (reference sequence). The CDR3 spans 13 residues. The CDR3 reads CASSSQGRGEQYF. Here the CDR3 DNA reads TGTGCCAGCAGCTCACAGGGTCGTGGCGAGCAGTACTTC.

The CDR3 spells CASRGQAGYTF. The CDR3 nucleotides are TGTGCCAGCAGGGGACAGGCTGGCTACACCTTC. This chain links TRBV9 with TRBJ1-2, with 8 positions matching TRBD1. Trimming removed 5 bases from V and 7 bases from J; junction bases left unmatched: 1. Germline CDR1 reads SGDLS; CDR2 reads YYNGEE. The CDR3 covers 11 residues.

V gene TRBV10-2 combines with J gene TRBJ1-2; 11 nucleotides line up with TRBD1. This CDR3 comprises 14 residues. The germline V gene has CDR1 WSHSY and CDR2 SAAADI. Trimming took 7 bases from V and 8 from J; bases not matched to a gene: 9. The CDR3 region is CASNAGTGGVGYTF. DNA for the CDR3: TGCGCCAGCAACGCCGGGACAGGGGGAGTCGGCTACACCTTC.

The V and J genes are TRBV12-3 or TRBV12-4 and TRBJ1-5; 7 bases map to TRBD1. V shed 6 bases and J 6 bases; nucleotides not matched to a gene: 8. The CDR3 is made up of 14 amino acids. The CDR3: CASRRQGLGQPQHF. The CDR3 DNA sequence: TGTGCCAGCAGAAGACAGGGCCTCGGTCAGCCCCAGCATTTT.

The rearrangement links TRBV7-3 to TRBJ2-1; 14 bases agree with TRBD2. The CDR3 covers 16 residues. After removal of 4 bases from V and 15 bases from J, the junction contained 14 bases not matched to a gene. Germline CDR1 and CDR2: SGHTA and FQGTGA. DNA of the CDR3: TGTGCCAGCAGCTCCCCCTCCGGACTAGCGGGAGGCGGGCGGTTCTTC. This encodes CASSSPSGLAGGGRFF.

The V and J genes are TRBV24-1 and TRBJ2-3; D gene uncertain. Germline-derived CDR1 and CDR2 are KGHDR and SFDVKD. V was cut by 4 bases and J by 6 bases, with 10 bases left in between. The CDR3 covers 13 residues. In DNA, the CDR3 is TGTGCCACCAGTGACCCGAAGTGGGATACGCAGTATTTT. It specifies CATSDPKWDTQYF.

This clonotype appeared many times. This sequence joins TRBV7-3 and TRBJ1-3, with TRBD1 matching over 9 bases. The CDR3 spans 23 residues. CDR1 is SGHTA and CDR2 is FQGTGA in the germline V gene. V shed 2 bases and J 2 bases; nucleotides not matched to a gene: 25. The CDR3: CASSLYADGRDRVMLVPGNTIYF. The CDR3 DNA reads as TGTGCCAGCAGCTTATACGCTGATGGCCGGGACAGGGTAATGTTGGTCCCTGGAAACACCATATATTTT.

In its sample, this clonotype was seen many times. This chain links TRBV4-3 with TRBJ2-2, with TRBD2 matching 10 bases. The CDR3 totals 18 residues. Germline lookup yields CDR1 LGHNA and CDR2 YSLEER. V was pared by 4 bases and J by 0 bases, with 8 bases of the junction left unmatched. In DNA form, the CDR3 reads TGCGCCAGCAGCCGCATGATAACTAGCGGGGCGAACACCGGGGAGCTGTTTTTT. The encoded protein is CASSRMITSGANTGELFF.

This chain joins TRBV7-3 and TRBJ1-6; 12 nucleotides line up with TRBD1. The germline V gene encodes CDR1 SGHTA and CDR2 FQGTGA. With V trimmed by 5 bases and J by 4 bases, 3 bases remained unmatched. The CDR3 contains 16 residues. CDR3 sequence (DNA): TGTGCCAGCAGCCAGGGACAGGGGGCGTATAATTCACCCCTCCACTTT. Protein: CASSQGQGAYNSPLHF.